The following is a TCR beta chain sequence with its context. The data originate from a study of blood T cell repertoires in COVID-19. Measured with immunoSEQ multiplex PCR; TCRdb has only the in-frame clones, and not every one. The repertoire holds fewer than 250,000 clones, with roughly 80% as singletons. Germline V gene lookup returns CDR1 LGHNA and CDR2 YNFKEQ. This CDR3 spans 17 amino acids. J lost 6 bases, V lost 1 base, and 6 bases had no gene match. The V gene is TRBV4-2, the J gene TRBJ2-2; 12 bases are shared with TRBD2. This sequence originates from an elderly woman with acute or convalescent COVID-19. Sequencing was carried out using peripheral blood. CDR3 amino acids: CASSQARGLAGSGELFF. CDR3 nucleotide sequence: TGTGCCAGCAGCCAAGCCAGGGGACTAGCGGGTTCCGGGGAGCTGTTTTTT.